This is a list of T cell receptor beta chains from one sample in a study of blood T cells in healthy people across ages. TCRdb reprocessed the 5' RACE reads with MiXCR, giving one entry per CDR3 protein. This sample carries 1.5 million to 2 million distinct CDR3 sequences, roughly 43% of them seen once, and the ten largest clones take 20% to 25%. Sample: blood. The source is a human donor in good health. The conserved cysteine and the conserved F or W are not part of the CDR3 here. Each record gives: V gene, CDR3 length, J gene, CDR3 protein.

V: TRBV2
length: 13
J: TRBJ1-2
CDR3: ASSEVGQGFYGYT

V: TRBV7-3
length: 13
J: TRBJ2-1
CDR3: ASSLGTSGDGEQF

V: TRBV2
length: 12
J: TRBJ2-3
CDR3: ASRMTSSSDTQY

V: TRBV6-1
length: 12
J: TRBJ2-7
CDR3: ASRVSGGAYELY

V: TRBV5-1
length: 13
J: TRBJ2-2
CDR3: ASSLDVSNTGELF

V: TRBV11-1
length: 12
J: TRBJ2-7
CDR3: ASSSRDRAYEQY

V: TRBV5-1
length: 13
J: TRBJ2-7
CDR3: ASSSNLEGSYEQY

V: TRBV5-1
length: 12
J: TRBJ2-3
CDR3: ASSFGQGSDTQY

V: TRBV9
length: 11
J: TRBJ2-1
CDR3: ASMGGRDNEQF

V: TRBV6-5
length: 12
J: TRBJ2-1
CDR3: ASRYTQSYNEQF

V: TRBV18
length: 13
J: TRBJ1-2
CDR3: ASSPGGEELYGYT

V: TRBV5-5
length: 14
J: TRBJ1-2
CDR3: ASSPGSVDGLYGYT

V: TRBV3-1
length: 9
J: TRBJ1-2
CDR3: ASSQIHGYT

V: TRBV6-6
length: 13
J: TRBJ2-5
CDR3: ASSQRDFRAETQY